These T cell receptor beta chains were read from a single sample in a study of CD8+ T cells in alopecia areata. Data came from immunoSEQ multiplex PCR; TCRdb stores just in-frame clones and leaves some out. The data contain about 180,000 clones, around 64% of them singletons. The sample here was CD8+ T cells sorted from blood, taken at week 0. The source is a human donor with alopecia areata. Both conserved end residues are part of each CDR3. A D gene is named only where the DNA matches it firmly. Rows give clone size only sometimes, using once, few, many, or a class for an expanded clone.

v_call	clone_size	d_call	j_call	cdr3_nt	cdr3_aa
TRBV15	.	TRBD1	TRBJ1-2	TGTGCCACCAGCAGAGATAAGGGACAGCGACGGGGCTACACCTTC	CATSRDKGQRRGYTF
TRBV7-9	.	TRBD1	TRBJ1-5	TGTGCCAGCAGCGTAGACAGGGTTCATCAGCCCCAGCATTTT	CASSVDRVHQPQHF
TRBV2	.	.	TRBJ1-5	TGTGCCAGCAGTGATTTGACCAATCAGCCCCAGCATTTT	CASSDLTNQPQHF
TRBV25-1	.	.	TRBJ2-5	TGTGCCAGCAGTGGACTTGTTAAAGGGGATCGTTATGAGACCCAGTACTTC	CASSGLVKGDRYETQYF
TRBV10-2	.	.	TRBJ2-1	TGCGCCAGCAAGCATGGGGGCAATGAGCAGTTCTTC	CASKHGGNEQFF
TRBV9	.	TRBD2	TRBJ2-7	TGTGCCAGCAGCGTAGGCAGCGGGGCCGCCTACGAGCAGTACTTC	CASSVGSGAAYEQYF
TRBV27	.	.	TRBJ1-2	TGTGCCAGCAGTTCCCCGCGGGGGGGCTACACCTTC	CASSSPRGGYTF
TRBV27	.	TRBD1	TRBJ1-5	TGTGCCAGCAGAAACAGGGGAGGAAGTCAGCCCCAGCATTTT	CASRNRGGSQPQHF
TRBV13	.	.	TRBJ2-5	TGTGCCAGCAGCTTAGGCCAAGAGACCCAGTACTTC	CASSLGQETQYF
TRBV5-1	few	.	TRBJ2-7	TGCGCCAGCAGCCCGACGGGGGCGAGGGGCGAGCAGTACTTC	CASSPTGARGEQYF
TRBV28	.	.	TRBJ2-7	TGTGCCAGCAGTTTAGGACACCGGGACCCCTACGAGCAGTACTTC	CASSLGHRDPYEQYF
TRBV13	.	TRBD1	TRBJ2-3	TGTGCCAGCAGCCTAACATACAGGGGCAGCACAGATACGCAGTATTTT	CASSLTYRGSTDTQYF
TRBV19	.	TRBD1	TRBJ1-1	TGTGCCAGTAAAATAGGACAGGGTATTACTGAAGCTTTCTTT	CASKIGQGITEAFF
TRBV5-1	.	.	TRBJ2-1	TGCGCCAGCAGCTTGTCGGTCTCCTACAATGAGCAGTTCTTC	CASSLSVSYNEQFF
TRBV5-1	few	TRBD1	TRBJ2-1	TGCGCCAGCAGCTCTAGGCAAGGACAGGGGGCAGGGCAGTTCTTC	CASSSRQGQGAGQFF
TRBV15	.	.	TRBJ2-1	TGTGCCACCAGCATACGCCAAGGGGGAGGTGAGCAGTTCTTC	CATSIRQGGGEQFF
TRBV5-6	.	.	TRBJ2-7	TGTGCCAGCAGCGGGTCCTACGAGCAGTACTTC	CASSGSYEQYF
TRBV30	.	TRBD2	TRBJ2-7	TGTGCCTGGAGTGATTCTCTAGCGGGCGAGCAGTACTTC	CAWSDSLAGEQYF
TRBV13	.	.	TRBJ1-2	TGTGCCAGCAGCTCGGGGACCGCAACTAACTATGGCTACACCTTC	CASSSGTATNYGYTF
TRBV29-1	.	TRBD1	TRBJ1-2	TGCAGCGTAGTACTCCGGGACAGCGATATGTTAGCTAACTATGGCTACACCTTC	CSVVLRDSDMLANYGYTF
TRBV5-1	.	.	TRBJ2-5	TGCGCCAGCAGCTTGAAGGAGACCCAGTACTTC	CASSLKETQYF
TRBV6-1	.	.	TRBJ1-2	TGTGCCAGCAGTGAACACTGGACAGTGAAGTATGGCTACACCTTC	CASSEHWTVKYGYTF
TRBV11-2	.	.	TRBJ2-7	TGTGCCAGCAGCTTAGTATCTAGCGACTCCTACGAGCAGTACTTC	CASSLVSSDSYEQYF
TRBV29-1	.	TRBD2	TRBJ2-5	TGCAGCGCTGGGACTAGCGGGGGGGCCTGGGAGACCCAGTACTTC	CSAGTSGGAWETQYF
TRBV6-5	.	TRBD1	TRBJ2-7	TGTGCCAGCAGTTACGGCAGGGGGCCCTACGAGCAGTACTTC	CASSYGRGPYEQYF
TRBV5-1	.	TRBD1	TRBJ1-6	TGCGCCAGCAGCTTCCGGGACAGAATCTCACCCCTCCACTTT	CASSFRDRISPLHF
TRBV18	.	.	TRBJ2-7	TGTGCCAGCTCACCAAACAGGGACGTATCCTACGAGCAGTACTTC	CASSPNRDVSYEQYF
TRBV6-5	once	TRBD1	TRBJ1-1	TGTGCCAGCAGGAAGGGACAGCAAAACACTGAAGCTTTCTTT	CASRKGQQNTEAFF
TRBV6-1	.	.	TRBJ2-7	TGTGCCAGCGGAGGACAGCCGCAGTACTTC	CASGGQPQYF
TRBV5-1	.	.	TRBJ1-2	TGCGCCAGCAGCTTGGAAACCAGGGGCGGCTACACCTTC	CASSLETRGGYTF
TRBV30	.	.	TRBJ1-5	TGTGCCTGGGGGGACACCGGCAATCAGCCCCAGCATTTT	CAWGDTGNQPQHF
TRBV10-3	.	TRBD2	TRBJ2-7	TGTGCCATCAGTGAGGCCCGACTAGCGAGTGAGCAGTACTTC	CAISEARLASEQYF
TRBV4-1	once	.	TRBJ1-2	TGCGCCAGCAGCGAGGGAAGTATTGATGGCTACACCTTC	CASSEGSIDGYTF
TRBV6-5	.	TRBD2	TRBJ2-1	TGTGCCAGCAGTCCCGGACTAGCGGGGAAGAATGAGCAGTTCTTC	CASSPGLAGKNEQFF
TRBV7-6	.	TRBD1	TRBJ1-2	TGTGCCAGCAGCTTCGGACAGGGGTTCTATGGCTACACCTTC	CASSFGQGFYGYTF
TRBV4-1	.	TRBD1	TRBJ2-7	TGCGCCAGCAGCCAAGGACAGGGTGCGTACGAGCAGTACTTC	CASSQGQGAYEQYF
TRBV27	.	.	TRBJ2-1	TGTGCCAGCAGCCCTAGATTAGGAGACAATGAGCAGTTCTTC	CASSPRLGDNEQFF
TRBV29-1	.	.	TRBJ1-3	TGCAGCGTTGGGGCAGGGAGTGGAAACACCATATATTTT	CSVGAGSGNTIYF
TRBV30	.	TRBD1	TRBJ1-5	TGTGCCTGGAGCTTGGGACAGGGCAATCAGCCCCAGCATTTT	CAWSLGQGNQPQHF
TRBV15	.	TRBD2	TRBJ2-1	TGTGCCACCAGCGAGAGTCGACTAGCGGGGGGTGGTGAGCAGTTCTTC	CATSESRLAGGGEQFF